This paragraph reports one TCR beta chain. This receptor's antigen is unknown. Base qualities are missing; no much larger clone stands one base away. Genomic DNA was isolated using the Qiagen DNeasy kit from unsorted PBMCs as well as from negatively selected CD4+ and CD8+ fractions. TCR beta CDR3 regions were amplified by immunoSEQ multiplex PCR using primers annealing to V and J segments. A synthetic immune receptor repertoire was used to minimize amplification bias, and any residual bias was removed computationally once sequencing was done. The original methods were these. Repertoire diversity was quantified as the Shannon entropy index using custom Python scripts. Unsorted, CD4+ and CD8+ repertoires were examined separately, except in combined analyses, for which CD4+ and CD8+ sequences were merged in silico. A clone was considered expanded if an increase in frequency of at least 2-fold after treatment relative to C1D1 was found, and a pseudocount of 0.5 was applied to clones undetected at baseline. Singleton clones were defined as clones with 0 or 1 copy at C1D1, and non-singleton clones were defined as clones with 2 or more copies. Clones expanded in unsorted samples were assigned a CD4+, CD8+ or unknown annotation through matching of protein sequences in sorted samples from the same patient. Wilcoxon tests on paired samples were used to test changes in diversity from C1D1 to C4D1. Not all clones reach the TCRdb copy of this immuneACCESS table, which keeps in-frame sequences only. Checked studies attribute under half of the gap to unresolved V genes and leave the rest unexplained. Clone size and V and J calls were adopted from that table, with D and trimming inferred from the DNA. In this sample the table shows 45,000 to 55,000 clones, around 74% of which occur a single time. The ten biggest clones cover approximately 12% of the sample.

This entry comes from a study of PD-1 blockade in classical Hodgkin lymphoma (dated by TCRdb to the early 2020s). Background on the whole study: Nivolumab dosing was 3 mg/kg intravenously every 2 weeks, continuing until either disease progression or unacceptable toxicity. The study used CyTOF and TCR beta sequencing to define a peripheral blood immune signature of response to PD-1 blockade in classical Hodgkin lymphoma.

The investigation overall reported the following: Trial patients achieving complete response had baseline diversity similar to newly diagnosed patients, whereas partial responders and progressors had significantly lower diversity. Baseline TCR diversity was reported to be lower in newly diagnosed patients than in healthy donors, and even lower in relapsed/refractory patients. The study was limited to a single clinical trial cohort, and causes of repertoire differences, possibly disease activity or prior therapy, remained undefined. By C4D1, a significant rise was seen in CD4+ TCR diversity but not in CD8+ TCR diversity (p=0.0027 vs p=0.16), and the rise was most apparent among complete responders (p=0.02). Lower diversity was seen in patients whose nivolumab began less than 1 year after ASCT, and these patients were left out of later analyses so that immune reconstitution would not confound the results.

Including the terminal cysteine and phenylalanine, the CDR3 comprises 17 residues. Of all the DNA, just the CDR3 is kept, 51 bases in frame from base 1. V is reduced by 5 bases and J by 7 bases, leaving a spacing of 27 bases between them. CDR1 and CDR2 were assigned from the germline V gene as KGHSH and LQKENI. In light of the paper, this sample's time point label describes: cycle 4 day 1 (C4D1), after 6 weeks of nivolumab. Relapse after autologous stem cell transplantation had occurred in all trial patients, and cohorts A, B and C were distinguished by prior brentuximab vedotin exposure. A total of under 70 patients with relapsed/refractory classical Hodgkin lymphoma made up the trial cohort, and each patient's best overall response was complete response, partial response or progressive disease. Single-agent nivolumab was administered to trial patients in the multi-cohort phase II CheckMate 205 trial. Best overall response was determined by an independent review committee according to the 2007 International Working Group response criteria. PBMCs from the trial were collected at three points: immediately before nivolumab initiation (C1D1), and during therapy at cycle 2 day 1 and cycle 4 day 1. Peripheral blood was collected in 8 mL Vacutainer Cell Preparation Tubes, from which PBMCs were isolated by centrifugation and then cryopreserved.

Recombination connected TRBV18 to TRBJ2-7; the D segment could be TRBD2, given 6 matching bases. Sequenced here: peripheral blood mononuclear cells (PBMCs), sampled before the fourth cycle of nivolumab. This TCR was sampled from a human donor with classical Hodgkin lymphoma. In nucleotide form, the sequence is TGTGCCAGCTCAAGGGGACCGCCCGGGACTGCCTTTTGGGAGCAGTACTTC. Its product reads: CASSRGPPGTAFWEQYF.